This TCR beta chain appears in the sequencing data of a study of control samples from healthy donors and cancer patients. Clones were sequenced by immunoSEQ multiplex PCR, and TCRdb holds only the in-frame ones, with some missing. The sample holds around 180,000 clones, almost 90% seen once. V was pared by 0 bases and J by 7 bases, with 19 bases between. The CDR3 loop spans 16 amino acids. From germline, CDR1 is SGDLS and CDR2 YYNGEE. This clonotype was sampled from a young woman in good health. Sequencing was performed on blood. The V gene is TRBV9, the J gene TRBJ1-2, with TRBD1 as a possible D gene (6 bases). The CDR3 nucleotides are TGTGCCAGCAGCGTAGGTGGGGGGCAAGCAGGCTTTGGCTACACCTTC. This codes for CASSVGGGQAGFGYTF.